This T cell receptor beta chain comes out of a study of T-cell memory formation after mild COVID-19. Study as a whole: TCR clusters were largely donor specific. Notes on the study in general: Confirmation was lacking for SARS-CoV-2 specificity of second-wave clones that peaked on day 37. Later expanders leaned toward CD4+, whereas clones contracting from day 15 to 85 were balanced CD4/CD8.

CDR3 length: 19 residues. The V gene lost 4 bases and the J gene lost 3 bases, with 22 bases spanning the gap. Germline CDR1 reads LGHNA; CDR2 reads YSLEER. In its sample, this clonotype was seen a few times. As yet, its antigen is unknown. cDNA libraries for TCR alpha and TCR beta, carrying sample barcodes and UMIs, came from 5'RACE with constant-segment primers. TCRdb re-analysed the 5' RACE reads in MiXCR, keeping a single row per CDR3 protein. The sample includes more than 300,000 distinct CDR3 sequences, roughly an eighth of them seen just once. The rearrangement links TRBV4-3 to TRBJ2-6, with a tentative D call TRBD2 (5 bases). This TCR derives from a man younger than 35 who had mild COVID-19 (a few samples of this study predate the infection). Cell type and time point are not known. The source material was PBMCs or a T cell subset sorted from them (not recorded which). In nucleotides, the CDR3 is TGCGCCAGCAGCCCGATACCGTCCGGGGTGGTTGGTGGGGCCAACGTCCTGACTTTC. Translated: CASSPIPSGVVGGANVLTF.